The 17 T cell receptor beta chains in this list originate from one sample, sequenced in a study of blood T cell dynamics during melanoma immunotherapy. The data were produced by immunoSEQ multiplex PCR, yet TCRdb's version contains in-frame clones alone and is incomplete. The sample includes fewer than 8,000 clones, around 90% of them seen just once. Time point specified: pre-treatment baseline. The sample was cell-free DNA from blood, taken from a patient treated with checkpoint blockade. The receptor set was obtained from a human donor with melanoma.

This chain links TRBV27 with TRBJ1-1, with TRBD1 as a possible D gene (5 bases). The CDR3 spans 13 residues. V was trimmed by 8 bases and J by 10 bases, leaving 20 bases between them. Germline V CDR1 and CDR2: MNHEY, SMNVEV (reference sequence). Here the CDR3 reads CASGGGAVVGAFF. Here the CDR3 DNA reads TGTGCCAGCGGGGGAGGCGCGGTTGTTGGAGCTTTCTTT.

The gene calls are TRBV5-1 and TRBJ2-7; D might be TRBD1 or TRBD2, each matching 5 bases. Trimming stripped 3 bases from V and 5 bases from J, with 15 bases between. From germline, CDR1 is SGHRS and CDR2 YFSETQ. This CDR3 is built from 14 residues. CDR3 sequence (DNA): TGCGCCAGCAGCTCCGGGACGCTGGCCAACGAGCAGTACTTC. This codes for CASSSGTLANEQYF.

Worth noting for this clone: The junction differs from germline at one of its ends, possibly a read error. V usage is TRBV6-1 and J usage is TRBJ1-2, with D uncertain. There are 13 residues in the CDR3. Germline V lookup: CDR1 MNHNS, CDR2 SASEGT. Here the CDR3 DNA reads TGTGCCTGCAGTGAAGTGGTTAGCCATGGCTACACCTTC. Translated: CACSEVVSHGYTF.

The rearrangement links TRBV2 to TRBJ2-2; D not certain. The CDR3 has 14 amino acids. Trimming shortened V by 4 bases and J by 4 bases, and 10 bases separated the two germline ends. The germline gives CDR1 SNHLY, CDR2 FYNNEI. CDR3 nucleotides: TGTGCCAGCAGTGTTGGGCCTCCCACCGGGGAGCTGTTTTTT. Amino acid sequence: CASSVGPPTGELFF.

V usage is TRBV9 and J usage is TRBJ2-7; unclear D gene. This CDR3 contains 14 residues. Trimming removed 2 bases from V and 0 bases from J, with 9 bases in between. Germline lookup yields CDR1 SGDLS and CDR2 YYNGEE. The CDR3 loop reads CASSVYENSYEQYF. The CDR3 DNA reads as TGTGCCAGCAGCGTGTACGAGAACTCCTACGAGCAGTACTTC.

This chain links TRBV2 with TRBJ1-5; 8 bases agree with TRBD1. With 6 bases clipped from V and 6 bases from J, the junction kept 4 bases outside the gene matches. The V gene's germline CDR1 is SNHLY and CDR2 FYNNEI. The CDR3 is 13 amino acids. The CDR3 here is CASRQGEGQPQHF. The CDR3 DNA is TGTGCCAGCAGACAGGGGGAGGGTCAGCCCCAGCATTTT. Complete variable domain (other parts from reference TRBV2 and TRBJ1-5): EPEVTQTPSHQVTQMGQEVILRCVPISNHLYFYWYRQILGQKVEFLVSFYNNEISEKSEIFDDQFSVERPDGSNFTLKIRSTKLEDSAMYFCASRQGEGQPQHFGDGTRLSIL.

In DNA, the CDR3 is TGTGCCAGCAGTTTGGACGGAGCGTGGCCCCAGCATTTT. Translation gives CASSLDGAWPQHF. This chain uses TRBV7-9 with TRBJ1-5; no firm D call. Trimming left V 6 bases short and J 9 bases short, with 15 bases between. CDR1 and CDR2 from the germline V gene are SEHNR and FQNEAQ (reference sequence). The CDR3 runs to 13 residues.

The chain employs TRBV7-9 and TRBJ1-2; D is ambiguous. The CDR3 covers 12 residues. Germline CDR1 SEHNR, CDR2 FQNEAQ (reference sequence). Trimming shortened V by 2 bases and J by 8 bases, and 9 bases separated the two germline ends. Written as DNA, the CDR3 is TGTGCCAGCAGCTTATGGGGAGAGGGCTACACCTTC. Its protein is CASSLWGEGYTF.

The chain is built from TRBV4-2 and TRBJ2-3; 10 nucleotides agree with TRBD2. CDR1 is LGHNA and CDR2 is YNFKEQ in the germline V gene. The CDR3 covers 16 residues. Trimming cost V 3 bases and J 0 bases; bases outside gene matches: 3. CDR3 in amino acids: CASSQGGLASTDTQYF. As DNA, the CDR3 is TGTGCCAGCAGCCAGGGGGGACTAGCGAGCACAGATACGCAGTATTTT.

This sequence joins TRBV5-5 and TRBJ2-3; TRBD2 aligns across 12 bases. This CDR3 contains 16 residues. Germline loops: CDR1 SGHKS, CDR2 YYEKEE (reference sequence). The J segment lost 6 bases and the V segment lost 0 bases, leaving 5 bases of the junction unmatched. Here the CDR3 reads CASSLGLAGARDTQYF. CDR3 DNA sequence: TGTGCCAGCAGCTTGGGACTAGCGGGAGCAAGGGATACGCAGTATTTT.

The chain combines TRBV5-8 with TRBJ2-3; D unresolved. Germline V lookup: CDR1 SGHTS, CDR2 YDEGEE. The V end lost 2 bases, the J end lost 1 base, and 8 bases lay between the germline ends. The CDR3 sequence is 14 residues long. CDR3 in amino acids: CASSFQQRTDTQYF. Here the CDR3 DNA reads TGTGCCAGCAGCTTTCAGCAACGCACAGATACGCAGTATTTT.

The J gene is TRBJ2-7, the V gene TRBV2, with TRBD2 identical over 11 bases. The CDR3 spans 13 residues. Trimming removed 7 bases from V and 2 bases from J; junction bases left unmatched: 1. Germline CDR1 is SNHLY and CDR2 is FYNNEI. Here the CDR3 DNA reads TGTGCCAGCAAGACTAGCGGGACCTACGAGCAGTACTTC. Its translation: CASKTSGTYEQYF.

V usage is TRBV7-9 and J usage is TRBJ2-7; 8 bases agree with TRBD1. Germline V gives CDR1 SEHNR, CDR2 FQNEAQ (reference sequence). The CDR3 is made up of 13 amino acids. V shed 6 bases, J shed 7 bases, and the junction held 8 bases outside the gene matches. The CDR3 sequence is CASSPRQGREQYF. CDR3 DNA: TGTGCCAGCAGTCCTAGACAGGGGAGGGAGCAGTACTTC.

V usage is TRBV6-5 and J usage is TRBJ2-2; 7 nucleotides match TRBD1. The germline V gene encodes CDR1 MNHEY and CDR2 SVGAGI. This CDR3 has 15 amino acids. V gave up 6 bases and J gave up 4 bases; unmatched junction bases: 8. The CDR3 is CASRNRGRVTGELFF. CDR3 DNA sequence: TGTGCCAGCAGAAACAGGGGACGGGTCACCGGGGAGCTGTTTTTT.

This clone appeared a single time. The chain links TRBV30 to TRBJ1-2; D unresolved. The germline V gene has CDR1 GTSNPN and CDR2 SVGIG (reference sequence). The V and J ends lost 0 bases and 4 bases respectively, with 6 bases between them. This CDR3 contains 12 residues. This CDR3 reads CAWSVRGYGYTF. In nucleotides, the CDR3 is TGTGCCTGGAGTGTAAGAGGCTATGGCTACACCTTC.

CDR3 in DNA: TGTGCCAGCAGCTTAGCGTCGGCAGGGGGCAATGAGCAGTTCTTC. Protein: CASSLASAGGNEQFF. V usage is TRBV7-2 and J usage is TRBJ2-1; 7 nucleotides agree with TRBD1. The CDR3 spans 15 residues. The germline V gene encodes CDR1 SGHTA and CDR2 FQGNSA. V shed 0 bases and J 6 bases; nucleotides not matched to a gene: 5.

The chain employs TRBV18 and TRBJ2-3; no reliable D call. V shed 1 base and J shed 7 bases, with 3 bases lying between them. Germline V gene lookup returns CDR1 KGHSH and CDR2 LQKENI. There are 11 residues in the CDR3. This CDR3 reads CASSPLNTQYF. CDR3 DNA: TGTGCCAGCTCACCACTAAATACGCAGTATTTT.